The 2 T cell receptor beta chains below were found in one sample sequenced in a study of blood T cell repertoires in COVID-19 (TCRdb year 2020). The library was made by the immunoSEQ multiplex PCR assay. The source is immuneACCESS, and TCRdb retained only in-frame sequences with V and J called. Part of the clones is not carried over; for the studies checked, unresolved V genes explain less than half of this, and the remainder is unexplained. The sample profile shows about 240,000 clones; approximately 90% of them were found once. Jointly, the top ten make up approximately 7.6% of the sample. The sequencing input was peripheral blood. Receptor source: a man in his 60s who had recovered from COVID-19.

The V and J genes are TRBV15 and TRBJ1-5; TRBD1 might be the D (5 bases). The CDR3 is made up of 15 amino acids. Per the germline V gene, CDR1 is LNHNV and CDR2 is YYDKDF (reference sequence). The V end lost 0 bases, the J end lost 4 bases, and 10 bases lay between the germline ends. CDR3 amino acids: CATSREGGTNQPQHF. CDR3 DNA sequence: TGTGCCACCAGCAGAGAGGGGGGGACTAATCAGCCCCAGCATTTT.

This CDR3 is CASSQLTGKGAFF. CDR3 sequence (DNA): TGTGCCAGCAGCCAGCTTACAGGGAAGGGAGCTTTCTTT. This rearrangement joins TRBV3-1 (or the pseudogene TRBV3-2) to TRBJ1-1, with D tentatively TRBD1 (6 bases). CDR1 LGHDT and CDR2 YNNKEL come from the germline V gene (reference sequence). Trimming pared 3 bases from V and 10 bases from J, leaving 15 bases between. This CDR3 region has 13 residues.